These 10 T cell receptor beta chains were sequenced from one sample in a study of T cells in Graves' hyperthyroidism and ophthalmopathy. Amplification of TCR beta CDR3 regions used RNA as the template. Using the HTBI primer set, a first-round RT-PCR was run on the TCR CDR3. MiXCR, applied by TCRdb to the multiplex PCR reads, yields one record per CDR3 protein. The table shows fewer than 700,000 distinct CDR3 sequences, with approximately 17% occurring only once. Sequenced: blood. These receptors came from a woman aged 18 to 35 with Graves' ophthalmopathy.

This clonotype has at least ten counts. The chain links TRBV28 to TRBJ2-3; D is ambiguous. The CDR3 contains 12 residues. Germline CDR1 reads MDHEN; CDR2 reads SYDVKM. V was shortened by 3 bases and J by 7 bases, with 8 bases between the two germline ends. The DNA for the CDR3 is TGTGCCAGCAGTTTGCTGACATATACGCAGTATTTT. Protein product: CASSLLTYTQYF.

This clonotype came up a few times. The chain's CDR3 is CASSPTAADEKLFF. The CDR3 bases are TGTGCCAGCAGTCCTACAGCCGCGGATGAAAAACTGTTTTTT. The genes are TRBV4-2 and TRBJ1-4; D not resolved. Trimming removed 6 bases from V and 6 bases from J, with 14 bases in between. In germline, CDR1 is LGHNA, CDR2 YNFKEQ. This CDR3 region has 14 residues.

This clonotype was seen at least ten times. V and J are TRBV5-6 and TRBJ1-2, with D perhaps TRBD1 (5 bases). The CDR3 loop spans 15 amino acids. Trimming cost V 2 bases and J 2 bases, with 13 bases left between them. Germline CDR1 is SGHDT and CDR2 is YYEEEE. CDR3 protein: CASSFEGEANYGYTF. CDR3 sequence (DNA): TGTGCCAGCAGCTTCGAAGGGGAGGCGAACTATGGCTACACCTTC.

The rearrangement links TRBV28 to TRBJ1-6; the D is unclear. Germline V gives CDR1 MDHEN, CDR2 SYDVKM. Trimming cost V 2 bases and J 7 bases, with 9 bases left between them. This CDR3 has 14 amino acids. The CDR3 nucleotides are TGTGCCAGCAGTTTACATGGGGAGAATTCACCCCTCCACTTT. Translated: CASSLHGENSPLHF.

This clonotype has a count of ten or more. The V and J genes are TRBV15 and TRBJ1-5; D remains ambiguous. Looked up from germline, CDR1 is LNHNV and CDR2 is YYDKDF (reference sequence). This CDR3 has 12 amino acids. With 6 bases removed from V and 2 bases from J, the gap between germline ends came to 5 bases. CDR3 sequence: CATREGNQPQHF. The CDR3 DNA reads TGTGCCACCAGGGAGGGCAATCAGCCCCAGCATTTT.

This clonotype has only a few counts. V is TRBV28 and J is TRBJ1-4; unclear D gene. The CDR3 extends over 14 amino acids. Trimming shortened V by 5 bases and J by 8 bases, and 15 bases separated the two germline ends. Germline V gene sequence: CDR1 MDHEN, CDR2 SYDVKM. The CDR3 DNA reads TGTGCCAGCAGTCCTGGGAGTCGTTCCGAAAAACTGTTTTTT. Residues: CASSPGSRSEKLFF.

The chain's CDR3 is CSVEQTNSYEQYF. CDR3 in DNA: TGCAGCGTTGAACAGACTAACTCCTACGAGCAGTACTTC. The rearrangement links TRBV29-1 to TRBJ2-7; possibly TRBD2 for D (5 bases). The CDR3 loop spans 13 amino acids. The germline V and J ends were trimmed by 2 bases and 0 bases, with 8 bases remaining between them. The V gene's germline CDR1 is SQVTM and CDR2 ANQGSEA.

There are a few counts of this clonotype. The chain carries TRBV2 and TRBJ1-2; no definite D call. The CDR3 length is 13 residues. Trimming shortened V by 8 bases and J by 2 bases, and 12 bases separated the two germline ends. Germline values: CDR1 SNHLY, CDR2 FYNNEI. CDR3 DNA: TGTGCCAGCGCAGCCCCCTTGAACTATGGCTACACCTTC. Its protein is CASAAPLNYGYTF.

The V call is TRBV9, the J call TRBJ2-7; D gene uncertain. Germline V gene data show CDR1 as SGDLS and CDR2 as YYNGEE. The CDR3 is made up of 14 amino acids. Trimming left V 2 bases short and J 2 bases short, with 11 bases between. The DNA of the CDR3 is TGTGCCAGCAGCGTTACGCAGACCCCCTACGAGCAGTACTTC. It yields the protein CASSVTQTPYEQYF.

Only a few counts were recorded for this clonotype. The genes are TRBV6-5 and TRBJ1-1; D perhaps matches TRBD1 (5 bases). V lost 4 bases to trimming and J lost 1 base, with 13 bases between them. The CDR3 covers 15 residues. Per germline, CDR1 MNHEY and CDR2 SVGAGI. The chain's CDR3 is CASSLSQGRNTEAFF. CDR3 coding DNA: TGTGCCAGCAGTTTAAGTCAGGGACGGAACACTGAAGCTTTCTTT.